The 32 T cell receptor beta chains presented below share a single source sample, sequenced in a study of CD8 T cells in ankylosing spondylitis. TCRdb recomputed calls from the 5' RACE reads with MiXCR, one row per CDR3 protein. The sample carries 30,000 to 40,000 distinct CDR3 sequences, approximately 7.1% recorded once. Source material: blood, either unsorted or a sorted T cell fraction (not recorded which). These receptors all stem from a male donor with ankylosing spondylitis or in good health (not recorded which).

This clonotype was counted at least ten times. The chain uses TRBV11-2 and TRBJ2-5; 13 nucleotides agree with TRBD2. Germline V gene data show CDR1 as SGHAT and CDR2 as FQNNGV. The length of the CDR3 is 14 residues. Trimming removed 5 bases from V and 9 bases from J; junction bases left unmatched: 6. This CDR3 reads CASSPGLAGAPQYF. CDR3 in DNA: TGTGCCAGCAGCCCCGGACTAGCGGGAGCCCCCCAGTACTTC.

Judged by abundance, this clonotype is medium-sized. This sequence joins TRBV20-1 and TRBJ1-1; TRBD1 matches 7 bases. V was pared by 2 bases and J by 6 bases, with 6 bases of the junction left unmatched. The CDR3 has 13 residues. The germline V gene has CDR1 DFQATT and CDR2 SNEGSKA (reference sequence). DNA for the CDR3: TGCAGTGCTAGATCAGGCAGGGGGGCTGAAGCTTTCTTT. It is translated as CSARSGRGAEAFF.

This clonotype has at least ten counts. This chain uses TRBV7-8 with TRBJ1-2, with 10 bases fitting TRBD1. Germline values: CDR1 SGHVS, CDR2 FQNEAQ. The junction had 2 bases not matched to a gene; V was cut back by 4 bases and J by 0 bases. CDR3 length: 15 amino acids. The DNA for the CDR3 is TGTGCCAGCAGCTCAGGACAGGGGGCTAACTATGGCTACACCTTC. It translates to CASSSGQGANYGYTF.

This clonotype came up many times. This sequence joins TRBV5-1 and TRBJ1-2, with D perhaps TRBD1 (5 bases). Trimming took 3 bases from V and 3 from J, leaving 15 bases between them. This CDR3 has 15 amino acids. Per the germline V gene, CDR1 is SGHRS and CDR2 is YFSETQ. CDR3 bases: TGCGCCAGCAGCTGGGGACGGGGCCCGGACTATGGCTACACCTTC. Encoded protein: CASSWGRGPDYGYTF.

This chain uses TRBV7-2 with TRBJ1-3; TRBD1 matches at 9 bases. With V trimmed by 5 bases and J by 2 bases, 10 bases remained unmatched. In germline, CDR1 is SGHTA, CDR2 FQGNSA. The CDR3 length is 17 residues. CDR3: CASSEPPWTGAGNTIYF. CDR3 bases: TGTGCCAGCAGCGAACCACCTTGGACAGGGGCTGGAAACACCATATATTTT.

Within the sample, this clonotype is medium-sized. V usage is TRBV20-1 and J usage is TRBJ2-7; D may be TRBD2 (5 bases). CDR3 length equals 13 residues. Germline lookup yields CDR1 DFQATT and CDR2 SNEGSKA (reference sequence). V dropped 1 base and J dropped 0 bases, with 7 bases sitting between them. As DNA, the CDR3 is TGCAGTGCTAGAGGAGGGAGCTCCTACGAGCAGTACTTC. Amino acids: CSARGGSSYEQYF.

This clonotype was recorded at least ten times. The chain carries TRBV5-4 and TRBJ2-7; possibly TRBD2 for D (5 bases). CDR1 SGHNT and CDR2 YYREEE come from the germline V gene (reference sequence). The V gene lost 1 base and the J gene lost 0 bases, with 8 bases spanning the gap. There are 14 residues in the CDR3. Here the CDR3 reads CASSLNSVSYEQYF. CDR3 in DNA: TGTGCCAGCAGCTTGAATAGCGTCTCCTACGAGCAGTACTTC.

This clonotype was counted ten times or more. The V and J genes are TRBV28 and TRBJ2-1, with 10 bases aligning to TRBD1. Germline assignment: CDR1 MDHEN and CDR2 SYDVKM. This CDR3 comprises 15 residues. V trimming: 9 bases; J trimming: 8 bases; junction bases outside the gene matches: 13. The CDR3 nucleotides read TGTGCCAGTCCCCCCGGGACAGGGGACATCCATGAGCAGTTCTTC. Its translation: CASPPGTGDIHEQFF.

This clonotype was observed many times. The rearrangement uses TRBV5-5 and TRBJ2-2, with 10 bases matching TRBD1. Trimming cost V 0 bases and J 6 bases; bases outside gene matches: 8. This CDR3 is built from 17 residues. Germline V CDR1 and CDR2: SGHKS, YYEKEE (reference sequence). This CDR3 is CASSLGPRDRGAGELFF. The CDR3 DNA follows: TGTGCCAGCAGCTTGGGACCGCGGGACAGGGGAGCCGGGGAGCTGTTTTTT.

V gene TRBV19 combines with J gene TRBJ1-6, with 8 bases matching TRBD1. This CDR3 is 14 amino acids long. The V segment lost 11 bases and the J segment 9 bases; nucleotides outside the gene matches: 12. The germline gives CDR1 LNHDA, CDR2 SQIVND (reference sequence). This CDR3 reads CAASIGQGISPLHF. As DNA, the CDR3 is TGTGCCGCCTCTATCGGACAGGGTATTTCACCCCTCCACTTT.

This clonotype was counted many times. The chain is built from TRBV20-1 and TRBJ2-1; the D gene is possibly TRBD2 (6 bases). Germline loops: CDR1 DFQATT, CDR2 SNEGSKA (reference sequence). The ends were cut back, 0 bases at V and 9 bases at J, with 21 bases in the middle. The CDR3 is 16 amino acids. The CDR3 region has the DNA TGCAGTGCTAGAGATCTGCGGATTAAGCTGGGGGGTGAGCAGTTCTTC. As protein: CSARDLRIKLGGEQFF.

This clonotype was seen at least ten times. This chain joins TRBV12-3 or TRBV12-4 and TRBJ2-7, with 7 bases matching TRBD2. The trim removed 3 bases at V and 6 bases at J, leaving 11 bases unmatched. The CDR3 runs to 15 residues. CDR3 amino acids: CASSFNIGGILEQYF. The CDR3 nucleotides are TGTGCCAGCAGTTTTAACATCGGGGGGATCCTCGAGCAGTACTTC.

This clonotype was recorded many times. This rearrangement joins TRBV7-8 to TRBJ1-2; TRBD1 is a possible D gene (6 bases). V was trimmed by 5 bases and J by 4 bases, leaving 14 bases between them. CDR3 length: 14 residues. The germline V gene has CDR1 SGHVS and CDR2 FQNEAQ. The CDR3 coding sequence is TGTGCCAGCAGCCCAGTTGGACAGTTCTATGGCTACACCTTC. Its protein is CASSPVGQFYGYTF.

This clonotype was detected many times. The J gene is TRBJ2-1, the V gene TRBV11-1, with 7 bases that match TRBD2. Germline V gives CDR1 SGHAT, CDR2 FQDESV (reference sequence). Trimming at V came to 5 bases and at J to 0 bases, leaving 7 bases not matched to a gene. This CDR3 has 16 amino acids. The CDR3 region has the DNA TGTGCCAGCAGCAGTAGCGGGCCCAGCTCCTACAATGAGCAGTTCTTC. Protein sequence: CASSSSGPSSYNEQFF. Full variable domain (remainder filled in from reference TRBV11-1 and TRBJ2-1): EAEVAQSPRYKITEKSQAVAFWCDPISGHATLYWYRQILGQGPELLVQFQDESVVDDSQLPKDRFSAERLKGVDSTLKIQPAELGDSAMYLCASSSSGPSSYNEQFFGPGTRLTVL.

This clonotype was recorded at least ten times. Relative to the germline gene, one junction end is altered; a read error may explain this. The J gene is TRBJ2-1, the V gene TRBV20-1; TRBD2 matches at 13 bases. Per the germline V gene, CDR1 is DFQATT and CDR2 is SNEGSKA (reference sequence). The CDR3 sequence is 16 residues long. CDR3 sequence: CSARGTSGTSFDEQFF. DNA for the CDR3: TGCAGTGCGAGAGGGACTAGCGGGACGAGCTTCGATGAGCAGTTCTTC.

In this sample, this clonotype turned up many times. The chain joins TRBV20-1 to TRBJ1-2; TRBD1 agrees at 10 bases. CDR1 is DFQATT and CDR2 is SNEGSKA in the germline V gene (reference sequence). J gave up 5 bases and V 6 bases, and 9 bases lay outside the gene matches. This CDR3 has 14 residues. The CDR3 loop is CSASPGQGRYGYTF. The CDR3 bases are TGCAGTGCCTCCCCGGGACAGGGGAGATATGGCTACACCTTC.

This clonotype occurred many times. This chain joins TRBV24-1 and TRBJ2-3, with 8 bases aligning to TRBD1. The CDR3 has 15 amino acids. Germline V gives CDR1 KGHDR, CDR2 SFDVKD. V gave up 4 bases and J gave up 8 bases; unmatched junction bases: 10. CDR3 loop: CATSDPDRAFSTQYF. The CDR3 DNA is TGTGCCACCAGTGACCCGGACAGGGCTTTCAGTACGCAGTATTTT.

For this clonotype: This sequence may be a read error, since a much larger clone differs from it by one base. The chain couples TRBV4-1 to TRBJ2-1; either TRBD1 or TRBD2 may supply D (5 bases each). V lost 8 bases, J lost 11 bases, and 16 bases lay in between. The CDR3 has 12 residues. Germline assignment: CDR1 MGHRA and CDR2 YSYEKL. The CDR3 DNA reads as TGCGCCAGCGGCTCACGCCGGGACCAGCAGTTCTTC. Protein: CASGSRRDQQFF.

This clonotype has ten or more counts. V is TRBV3-2 and J is TRBJ2-3; TRBD2, as called in the table, went unchecked against the DNA. TRBV3-2 is shown as a pseudogene. The CDR3 covers 17 residues. CDR3 residues: CASSQDQLAGAPDTQYF. The CDR3 region has the DNA TGTGCCAGCAGCCAAGATCAACTAGCGGGAGCACCAGATACGCAGTATTTT.

This clonotype was observed many times. This sequence joins TRBV19 and TRBJ2-7; TRBD1 aligns across 11 bases. The junction had 5 bases not matched to a gene; V was cut back by 5 bases and J by 5 bases. The CDR3 covers 14 residues. Germline V lookup: CDR1 LNHDA, CDR2 SQIVND (reference sequence). Here the CDR3 reads CASSSGQGADEQYF. The CDR3, as DNA: TGTGCCAGTAGTTCCGGACAGGGGGCAGACGAGCAGTACTTC.

For this clonotype: An end of the junction differs from the germline gene, which may be a read error. This chain links TRBV2 with TRBJ2-1; D remains unclear. The CDR3 contains 15 residues. Germline values: CDR1 SNHLY, CDR2 FYNNEI. The CDR3 is CARSGVASSYNEQFF. The CDR3 region has the DNA TGTGCCCGCAGTGGCGTGGCTAGCTCCTACAATGAGCAGTTCTTC.

Many counts were recorded for this clonotype. J is TRBJ2-7 and V is TRBV13; either TRBD1 or TRBD2 may fit D (5 bases each). The CDR3 is 15 residues long. V lost 0 bases and J lost 3, with 12 bases in between. In germline, CDR1 is PRHDT, CDR2 FYEKMQ (reference sequence). The CDR3 region has the DNA TGTGCCAGCAGCTTAGGGGGGGAAGATGGCTACGAGCAGTACTTC. This gives the protein CASSLGGEDGYEQYF.

This clonotype was counted at least ten times. The chain is built from TRBV20-1 and TRBJ2-4, with unresolved D. The CDR3 has 17 residues. Germline lookup yields CDR1 DFQATT and CDR2 SNEGSKA (reference sequence). V lost 5 bases to trimming and J lost 0 bases, with 20 bases between them. The CDR3 nucleotides read TGCAGTGCTGGAATGCCAGGACGGCAACTAGCCAAAAACATTCAGTACTTC. Translation gives CSAGMPGRQLAKNIQYF.

This clonotype was detected many times. CDR3 in DNA: TGCAGCGTTTCAGTGTACAATGAGCAGTTCTTC. It encodes CSVSVYNEQFF. The chain combines TRBV29-1 with TRBJ2-1; D is undetermined. Trimming took off 5 bases at V and 4 bases at J, with 6 bases between the two ends. The germline V gene encodes CDR1 SQVTM and CDR2 ANQGSEA. The CDR3 consists of 11 residues.

The chain joins TRBV5-1 to TRBJ2-3; D tentatively fits TRBD1 or TRBD2 (5 bases each). The CDR3 extends over 16 amino acids. Between the trimmed V and J ends, which lost 4 bases and 2 bases, there was a span of 17 bases. CDR1 and CDR2 from the germline V gene are SGHRS and YFSETQ. CDR3 coding DNA: TGCGCCAGCAGCCCCGGGACCCTCCCCATCACAGATACGCAGTATTTT. This codes for CASSPGTLPITDTQYF.

This clonotype was detected a few times. This chain links TRBV6-5 with TRBJ2-1; 10 nucleotides match TRBD2. Germline V gives CDR1 MNHEY, CDR2 SVGAGI. The CDR3 totals 13 residues. Germline trimming cut 4 bases from V and 10 bases from J; bases unmatched to any gene: 4. The CDR3 here is CASSSQTSGEQFF. CDR3 bases: TGTGCCAGCAGTTCTCAGACTAGCGGGGAGCAGTTCTTC.

Many counts were recorded for this clonotype. The genes are TRBV20-1 and TRBJ2-1; TRBD2 matches 10 bases. Trimming removed 3 bases from V and 14 bases from J; junction bases left unmatched: 10. Germline CDR1 reads DFQATT; CDR2 reads SNEGSKA (reference sequence). The CDR3 runs 13 residues. The CDR3 nucleotides are TGCAGTGCTAGGCCAACTAGCGGGGACGCCAAGTTCTTC. Translation gives CSARPTSGDAKFF.

The table lists this clonotype with many counts. The chain carries TRBV5-5 and TRBJ2-3, with TRBD2 identical over 15 bases. Trimming removed 2 bases from V and 0 bases from J; junction bases left unmatched: 4. The CDR3 sequence is 18 residues long. Per the germline V gene, CDR1 is SGHKS and CDR2 is YYEKEE (reference sequence). The CDR3 loop is CASSFAGLAGGSTDTQYF. The CDR3 coding sequence is TGTGCCAGCAGCTTCGCGGGACTAGCGGGAGGCAGCACAGATACGCAGTATTTT.

The sample holds many counts of this clonotype. V gene TRBV20-1 combines with J gene TRBJ2-1; D perhaps matches TRBD2 (6 bases). V lost 0 bases to trimming and J lost 5 bases, with 14 bases between them. CDR3 length: 15 residues. The germline gives CDR1 DFQATT, CDR2 SNEGSKA (reference sequence). The CDR3 DNA reads as TGCAGTGCTAGAGATCCCGGGAGCCCCCACAATGAGCAGTTCTTC. Translation: CSARDPGSPHNEQFF.

This rearrangement joins TRBV7-9 to TRBJ2-3, with TRBD1 matching 11 bases. CDR1 SEHNR and CDR2 FQNEAQ come from the germline V gene (reference sequence). With 5 bases clipped from V and 4 bases from J, the junction kept 5 bases outside the gene matches. CDR3 size: 15 residues. The CDR3 nucleotides read TGTGCCAGCAGCCAACCGGGACAGGGGGCAGATACGCAGTATTTT. This gives the protein CASSQPGQGADTQYF.

The chain links TRBV9 to TRBJ2-2, with a weak D call TRBD1 (7 bases). The V end was cut by 7 bases, the J end by 1 base, with 11 bases between. The length of the CDR3 is 14 residues. Germline-derived CDR1 and CDR2 are SGDLS and YYNGEE. The DNA for the CDR3 is TGTGCCAGCCGGAGGGACAGGAACACCGGGGAGCTGTTTTTT. Protein sequence: CASRRDRNTGELFF.

This clonotype has at least ten counts. The rearrangement links TRBV7-8 to TRBJ2-5; the D is unclear. This CDR3 is built from 14 residues. Germline lookup yields CDR1 SGHVS and CDR2 FQNEAQ. The V end lost 3 bases, the J end lost 1 base, and 9 bases lay between the germline ends. The DNA for the CDR3 is TGTGCCAGCAGCTTTCACGAGAGCCAAGAGACCCAGTACTTC. This codes for CASSFHESQETQYF.